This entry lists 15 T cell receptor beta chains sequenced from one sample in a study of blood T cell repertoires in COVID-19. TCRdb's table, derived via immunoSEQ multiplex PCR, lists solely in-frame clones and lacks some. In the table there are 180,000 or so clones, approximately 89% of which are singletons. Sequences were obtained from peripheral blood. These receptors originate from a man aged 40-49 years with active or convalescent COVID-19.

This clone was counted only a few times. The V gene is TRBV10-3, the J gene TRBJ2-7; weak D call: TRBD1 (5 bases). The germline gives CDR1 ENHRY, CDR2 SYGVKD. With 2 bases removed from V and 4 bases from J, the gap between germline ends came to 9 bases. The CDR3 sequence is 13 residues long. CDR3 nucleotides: TGTGCCATCAGTGAGGACAGAGAGTACGAGCAGTACTTC. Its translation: CAISEDREYEQYF.

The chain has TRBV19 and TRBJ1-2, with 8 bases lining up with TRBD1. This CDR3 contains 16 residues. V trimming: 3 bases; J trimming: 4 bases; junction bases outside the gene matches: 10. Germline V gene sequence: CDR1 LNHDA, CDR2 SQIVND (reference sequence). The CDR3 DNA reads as TGTGCCAGTAGTATCCAGACAGGGGATACGAGCTATGGCTACACCTTC. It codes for CASSIQTGDTSYGYTF.

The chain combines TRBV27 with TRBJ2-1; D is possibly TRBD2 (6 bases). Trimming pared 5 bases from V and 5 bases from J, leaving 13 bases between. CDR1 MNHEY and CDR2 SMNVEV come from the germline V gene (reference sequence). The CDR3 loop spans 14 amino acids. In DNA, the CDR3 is TGTGCCAGCAGTCGGGACTCTGGGGACAATGAGCAGTTCTTC. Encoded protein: CASSRDSGDNEQFF.

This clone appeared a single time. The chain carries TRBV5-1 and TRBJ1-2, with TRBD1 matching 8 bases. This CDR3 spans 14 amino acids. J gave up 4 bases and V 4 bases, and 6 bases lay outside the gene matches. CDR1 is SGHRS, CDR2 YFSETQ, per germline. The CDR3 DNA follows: TGCGCCAGCAGCCACCGGGACAGGTCCTATGGCTACACCTTC. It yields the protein CASSHRDRSYGYTF.

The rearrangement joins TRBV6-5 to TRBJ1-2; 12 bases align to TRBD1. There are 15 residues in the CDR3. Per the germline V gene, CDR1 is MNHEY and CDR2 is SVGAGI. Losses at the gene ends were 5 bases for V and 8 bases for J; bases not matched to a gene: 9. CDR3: CASSKPGQGARGYTF. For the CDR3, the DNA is TGTGCCAGCAGTAAACCGGGACAGGGGGCCAGGGGCTACACCTTC.

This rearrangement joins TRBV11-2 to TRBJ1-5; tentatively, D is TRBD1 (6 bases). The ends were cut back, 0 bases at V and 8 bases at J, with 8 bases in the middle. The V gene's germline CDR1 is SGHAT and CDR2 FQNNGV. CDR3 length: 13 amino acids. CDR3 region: CASSLEAGEPQHF. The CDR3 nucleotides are TGTGCCAGCAGCTTAGAGGCAGGGGAGCCCCAGCATTTT.

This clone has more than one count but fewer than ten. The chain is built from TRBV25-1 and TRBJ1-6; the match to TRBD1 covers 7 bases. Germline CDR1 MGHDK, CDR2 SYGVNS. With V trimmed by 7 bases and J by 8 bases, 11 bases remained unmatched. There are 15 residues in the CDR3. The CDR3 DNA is TGTGCCAGCATGGCCTTGACAGGGAGAGATTCACCCCTCCACTTT. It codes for CASMALTGRDSPLHF.

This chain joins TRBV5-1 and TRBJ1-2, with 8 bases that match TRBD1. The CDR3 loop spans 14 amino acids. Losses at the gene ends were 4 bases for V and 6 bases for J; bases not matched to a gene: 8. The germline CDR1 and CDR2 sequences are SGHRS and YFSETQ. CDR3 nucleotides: TGCGCCAGCAGCGACCAGACAGGGGCGAATGGCTACACCTTC. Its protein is CASSDQTGANGYTF.

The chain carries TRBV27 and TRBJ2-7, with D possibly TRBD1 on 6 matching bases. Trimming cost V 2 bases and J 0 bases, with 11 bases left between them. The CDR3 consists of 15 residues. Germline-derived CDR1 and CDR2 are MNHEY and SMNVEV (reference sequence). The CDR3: CASSLTGTLSYEQYF. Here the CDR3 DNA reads TGTGCCAGCAGTTTAACCGGGACACTCTCCTACGAGCAGTACTTC.

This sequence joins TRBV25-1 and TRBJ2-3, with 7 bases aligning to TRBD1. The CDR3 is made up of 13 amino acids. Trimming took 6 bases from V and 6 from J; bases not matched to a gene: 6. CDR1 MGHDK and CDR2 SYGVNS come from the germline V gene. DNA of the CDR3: TGTGCCAGCAGCCGGGACAGTACGGATACGCAGTATTTT. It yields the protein CASSRDSTDTQYF.

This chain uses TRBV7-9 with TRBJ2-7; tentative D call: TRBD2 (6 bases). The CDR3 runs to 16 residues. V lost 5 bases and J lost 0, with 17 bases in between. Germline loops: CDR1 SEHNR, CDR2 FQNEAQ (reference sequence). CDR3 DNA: TGTGCCAGCAGCCCCTGGGGAGGTCACTCCTCCTACGAGCAGTACTTC. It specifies CASSPWGGHSSYEQYF.

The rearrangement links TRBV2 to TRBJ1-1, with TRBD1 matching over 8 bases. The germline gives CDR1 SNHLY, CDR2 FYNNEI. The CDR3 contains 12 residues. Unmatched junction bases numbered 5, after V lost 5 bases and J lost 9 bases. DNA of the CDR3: TGTGCCAGCAGTTTGGACAGGGAGAAAGCTTTCTTT. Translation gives CASSLDREKAFF.

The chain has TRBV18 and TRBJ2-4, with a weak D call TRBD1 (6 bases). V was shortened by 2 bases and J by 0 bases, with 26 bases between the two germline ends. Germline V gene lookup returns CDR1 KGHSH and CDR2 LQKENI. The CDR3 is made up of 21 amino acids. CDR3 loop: CASSPCPNRDISILAKNIQYF. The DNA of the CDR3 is TGTGCCAGCTCACCATGCCCCAACCGGGACATAAGTATTCTAGCCAAAAACATTCAGTACTTC.

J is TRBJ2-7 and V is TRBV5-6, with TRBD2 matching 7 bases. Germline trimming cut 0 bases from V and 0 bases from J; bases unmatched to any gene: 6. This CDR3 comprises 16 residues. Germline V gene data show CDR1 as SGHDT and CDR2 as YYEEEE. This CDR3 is CASSLVGGGGSYEQYF. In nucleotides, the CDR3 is TGTGCCAGCAGCTTGGTTGGCGGGGGAGGCTCCTACGAGCAGTACTTC.

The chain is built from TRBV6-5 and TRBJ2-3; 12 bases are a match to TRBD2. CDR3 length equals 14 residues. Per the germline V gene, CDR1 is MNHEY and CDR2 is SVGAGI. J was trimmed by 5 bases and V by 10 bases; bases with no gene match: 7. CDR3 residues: CATRLAGVGDTQYF. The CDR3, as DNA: TGTGCCACAAGACTAGCGGGGGTCGGAGATACGCAGTATTTT.